The clone carrying this TCR beta chain was detected a few times. No antigen is known for it. A read error may account for a junction end that differs from germline. TCRdb reprocessed the reads via MiXCR and lists one record per CDR3 protein. The sample lists 170,000 or so distinct CDR3 sequences, roughly 14% occurring once. This sample was taken from a study of T cell repertoires in cytomegalovirus infection. Study-level results: Predominance within the ex vivo response was attributable to HLA-C-restricted CMV-specific TCR beta clonotypes.

CDR3 length equals 11 residues. Germline V CDR1 and CDR2: MNHNS, SASEGT. The TCR sequence derives from a human donor in good health (CMV status not recorded). Some clones in this sample may be carry-over from other donors' samples. The sequenced sample consisted of PBMCs. The chain carries TRBV6-1 and TRBJ1-1; perhaps TRBD1 as D (6 bases). Here the CDR3 reads CASSELQGAIF. In DNA, the CDR3 is TGTGCCAGCAGTGAACTACAGGGAGCGATCTTT.